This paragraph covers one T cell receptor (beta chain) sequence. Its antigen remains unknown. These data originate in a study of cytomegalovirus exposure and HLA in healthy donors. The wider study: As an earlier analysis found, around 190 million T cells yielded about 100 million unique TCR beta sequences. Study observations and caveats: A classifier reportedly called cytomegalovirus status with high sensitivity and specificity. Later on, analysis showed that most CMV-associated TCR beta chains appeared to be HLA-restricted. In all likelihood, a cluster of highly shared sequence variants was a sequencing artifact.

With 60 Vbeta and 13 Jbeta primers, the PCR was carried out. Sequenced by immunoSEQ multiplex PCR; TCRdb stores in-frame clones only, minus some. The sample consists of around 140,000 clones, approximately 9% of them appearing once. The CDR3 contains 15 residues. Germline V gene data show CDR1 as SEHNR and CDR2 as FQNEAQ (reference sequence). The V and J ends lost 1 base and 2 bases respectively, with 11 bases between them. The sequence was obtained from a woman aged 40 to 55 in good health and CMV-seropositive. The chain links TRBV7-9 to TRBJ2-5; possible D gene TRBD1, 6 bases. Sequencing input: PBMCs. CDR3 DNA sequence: TGTGCCAGCAGCTTAGGTCCAGGGGTTCAAGAGACCCAGTACTTC. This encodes CASSLGPGVQETQYF.